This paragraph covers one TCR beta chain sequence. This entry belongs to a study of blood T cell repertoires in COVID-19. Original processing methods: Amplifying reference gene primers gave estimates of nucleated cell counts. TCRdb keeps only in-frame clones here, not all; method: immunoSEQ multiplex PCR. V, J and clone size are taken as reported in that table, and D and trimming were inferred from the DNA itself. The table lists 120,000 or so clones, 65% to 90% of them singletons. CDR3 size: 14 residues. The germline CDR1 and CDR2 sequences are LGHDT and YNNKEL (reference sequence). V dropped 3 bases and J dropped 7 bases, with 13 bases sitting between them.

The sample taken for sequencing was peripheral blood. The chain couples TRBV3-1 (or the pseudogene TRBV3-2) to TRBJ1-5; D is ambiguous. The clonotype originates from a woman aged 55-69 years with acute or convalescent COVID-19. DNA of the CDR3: TGTGCCAGCAGCCACTCAACGGAGGCGCAGCCCCAGCATTTT. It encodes CASSHSTEAQPQHF.